This T cell receptor (beta chain) was identified during a study of siplizumab effects on memory and regulatory T cells. Study-wide points: No functional test confirmed suppression by proliferating siplizumab-culture Tregs. Poor capture below about 10^-5 frequency left most alloreactive clones unmapped to unstimulated subsets.

Sequenced by immunoSEQ multiplex PCR; TCRdb stores in-frame clones only, minus some. The profile shows roughly 100,000 clones, around 90% of them singletons. This clone appeared a single time. Its specificity is not known. One end of the junction does not line up with germline, which may come from a read error. The V gene's germline CDR1 is SSHAT and CDR2 FNYEAQ (reference sequence). This CDR3 has 13 residues. The chain couples TRBV7-7 to TRBJ2-2, with D perhaps given as TRBD1 or TRBD2 (5 bases each). This clonotype originated in a human donor in good health. Material: non-Treg CD4+ T cells sorted from blood. CDR3 region: CASSAWDDGELFF. In DNA, the CDR3 is TGTGCTAGCAGCGCCTGGGACGACGGGGAGCTGTTTTTT.